The 8 T cell receptor beta chains below come from one sample, sequenced in a study of blood T cells in healthy people across ages (dated by TCRdb to 2013 to 2016). Libraries were constructed by 5' RACE. The instrument given in TCRdb is Illumina HiSeq 2500. A second PCR of 7 to 11 cycles was performed with a sample-barcoded 5' primer and a J-beta primer mix. TCRdb reanalyzed the raw reads on its own, using fastp at Q25 for trimming and MiXCR for clone calling, and kept in-frame beta chains. CDR3 protein sequences are deduplicated, and each keeps its most common genes and DNA. The sample yields hundreds of thousands of distinct CDR3 sequences; roughly 64% were counted once. The ten largest clones capture 20% to 25% of the sample. Sequencing was carried out using blood. These receptors were taken from a man aged 25 to 40 in good health.

This chain links TRBV20-1 with TRBJ1-6; D uncertain. The CDR3 length is 12 residues. V was pared by 4 bases and J by 7 bases, with 8 bases between. Germline V CDR1 and CDR2: DFQATT, SNEGSKA (reference sequence). Written as DNA, the CDR3 is TGCAGTGCTACCGGAGGGAATTCACCCCTCCACTTT. It translates to CSATGGNSPLHF.

The rearrangement joins TRBV5-6 to TRBJ2-7; 7 bases fit TRBD2. Germline CDR1 is SGHDT and CDR2 is YYEEEE. The CDR3 is made up of 15 amino acids. After removal of 0 bases from V and 1 base from J, the junction contained 4 bases not matched to a gene. CDR3 coding DNA: TGTGCCAGCAGCTTGGGGGGGACTACTTCCTACGAGCAGTACTTC. Residues: CASSLGGTTSYEQYF.

This clonotype was counted between two and nine times. The chain joins TRBV7-9 to TRBJ1-5; possible D gene TRBD1, 6 bases. The V and J ends lost 3 bases and 4 bases respectively, with 13 bases between them. The CDR3 consists of 15 residues. Germline assignment: CDR1 SEHNR and CDR2 FQNEAQ (reference sequence). DNA of the CDR3: TGTGCCAGCAGCTTGGGGGACAACAAAAATCAGCCCCAGCATTTT. Translating gives CASSLGDNKNQPQHF.

The chain uses TRBV2 and TRBJ1-6; 7 nucleotides match TRBD1. V lost 6 bases, J lost 10 bases, and 6 bases stayed unmatched. The germline CDR1 and CDR2 sequences are SNHLY and FYNNEI. This CDR3 spans 13 amino acids. Here the CDR3 DNA reads TGTGCCAGCAGCACAGGGGTCTACTCACCCCTCCACTTT. It specifies CASSTGVYSPLHF.

This clonotype has only a few counts. In nucleotides, the CDR3 is TGCAGTGCCCCCCCGGGGGGACTAGCCAAAAACATTCAGTACTTC. This gives the protein CSAPPGGLAKNIQYF. The V call is TRBV20-1, the J call TRBJ2-4; the match to TRBD2 covers 7 bases. Germline CDR1 is DFQATT and CDR2 is SNEGSKA (reference sequence). This CDR3 has 15 residues. With 6 bases clipped from V and 0 bases from J, the junction kept 8 bases outside the gene matches.

A few counts support this clonotype. The genes are TRBV7-2 and TRBJ2-3; 12 bases align to TRBD2. CDR3 length equals 15 residues. The V gene end was trimmed by 2 bases and the J gene end by 13 bases; junction bases not matched to a gene: 10. Germline V lookup: CDR1 SGHTA, CDR2 FQGNSA. The CDR3 loop reads CASSLSTSSGGDKYF. In DNA, the CDR3 is TGTGCCAGCAGCTTATCCACTTCTAGCGGGGGGGACAAGTATTTT. Combining the CDR3 with reference TRBV7-2 and TRBJ2-3 gives the whole variable domain GAGVSQSPSNKVTEKGKDVELRCDPISGHTALYWYRQSLGQGLEFLIYFQGNSAPDKSGLPSDRFSAERTGGSVSTLTIQRTQQEDSAVYLCASSLSTSSGGDKYFGPGTRLTVL.

Only a few counts were recorded for this clonotype. This chain links TRBV5-1 with TRBJ2-4; TRBD2 aligns across 8 bases. After removal of 2 bases from V and 0 bases from J, the junction contained 4 bases not matched to a gene. CDR1 is SGHRS, CDR2 YFSETQ, per germline. The CDR3 consists of 16 residues. The CDR3 sequence is CASSFSAGEAKNIQYF. The DNA of the CDR3 is TGCGCCAGCAGCTTCTCAGCGGGAGAAGCCAAAAACATTCAGTACTTC.

The chain carries TRBV20-1 and TRBJ2-2, with D unresolved. The CDR3 totals 16 residues. Germline lookup yields CDR1 DFQATT and CDR2 SNEGSKA (reference sequence). V lost 0 bases and J lost 7, with 18 bases in between. CDR3 bases: TGCAGTGCTAGAGATCCAGGCAGGCCGACGGGCGGGGAGCTGTTTTTT. Its protein is CSARDPGRPTGGELFF.